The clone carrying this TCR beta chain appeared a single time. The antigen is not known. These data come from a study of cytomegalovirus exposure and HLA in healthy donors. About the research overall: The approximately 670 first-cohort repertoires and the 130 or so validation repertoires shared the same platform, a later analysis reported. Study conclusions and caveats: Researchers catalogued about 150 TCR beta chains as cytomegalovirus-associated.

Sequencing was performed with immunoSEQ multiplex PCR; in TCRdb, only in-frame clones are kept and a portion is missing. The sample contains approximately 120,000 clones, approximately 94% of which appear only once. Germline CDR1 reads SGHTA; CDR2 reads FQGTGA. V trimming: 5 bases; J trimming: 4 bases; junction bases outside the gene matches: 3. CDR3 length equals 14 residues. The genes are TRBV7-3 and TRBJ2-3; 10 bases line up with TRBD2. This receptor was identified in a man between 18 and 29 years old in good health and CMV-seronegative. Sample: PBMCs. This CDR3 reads CASSLAGAADTQYF. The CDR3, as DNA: TGTGCCAGCAGCCTAGCGGGAGCCGCAGATACGCAGTATTTT.